Sequencing of this TCR beta chain was carried out in a study of shared clonotypes between healthy human individuals (dated by TCRdb to about 2020). As for the study more broadly: Two women and three men aged 18 to 49 years were included in the cohort. For each donor, CD4 naive and CD4 memory were each given three plates, CD8 naive was given two plates, and CD8 memory was given one plate. The study deeply sequenced blood TCR repertoires of about 5 healthy adults to estimate repertoire size and the extent of clonotype sharing between individuals. Libraries were prepared and TCR repertoires were sequenced by different laboratories using diverse techniques, in order to increase sequencing depth and limit assay-specific biases. Each donor's leukapheresis produced roughly between about 0.9 and 9.5 billion PBMCs. General study outcomes and caveats: The genetic and exposure-history diversity represented was limited by the small number of donors. Pairwise subsampling indicated that sequencing depth was expected to affect the degree of clonotype sharing among donors. Roughly 5.2% of naive CD4, 3.5% of naive CD8, around 2.3% of memory CD4, and about 0.4% of memory CD8 clonotypes were shared across several donors. Even with the large sequencing depth, rarefaction of the sorted-subset datasets indicated that sequencing was incomplete. Higher generation probabilities were observed for clonotypes shared by all four sorted-subset donors than for non-shared clonotypes. Sampling was restricted to blood, and TCR repertoires in tissues likely differ from the TCR repertoires found in blood. Naive subsets generally had larger estimated clonotype richness than memory subsets did.

The junction shows trimming of 6 bases on V and 8 bases on J, and the gene matches do not reach 5 bases of it. From its cysteine to its phenylalanine, the CDR3 spans 14 amino acids. Of the read, only the CDR3 DNA is kept; its 42 bases are in frame from base 1. CDR1 MNHNS and CDR2 SASEGT are derived from the germline V gene. Comment on this clone: Its antigen remains unidentified. No base-level quality is on record; no much larger clone is a single base apart.

Using the deep immunoSEQ assay, TCR CDR3 regions were amplified from genomic DNA by multiplex PCR. Extracted genomic DNA from each cell subset was distributed evenly across all wells of several immunoSEQ 96-well plates, and each plate was treated as a replicate. For sorted subsets, about 220 ng of genomic DNA, equivalent to 25,000 to 35,000 T cell genomes, went into each replicate PCR. Purified libraries were quantified with a Qubit 3.0 fluorometer, sized on a Bioanalyzer 2100, and re-quantified with the KAPA Library Quantification kit. Every immunoSEQ 96-well plate was sequenced on a separate single-read 150-cycle Illumina NextSeq 550 flow cell. Per the source publication's procedure: Because the immunoSEQ output included only junctional sequences and no quality scores, the filtering could not be the same as the filtering used for full-length reads. Sequences were annotated with PyIR, a Python wrapper for IgBLAST v1.9, using IMGT germline references to assign V/J genes and CDR3. Reads were removed for weak V/J assignments (E-value above 1e-6), missing CDR3, stop codons, out-of-frame junctions, or ambiguous translated residues. V3J clonotypes were defined as sequences sharing an identical inferred V gene, J gene, and CDR3 amino acid sequence. Percentage overlap between repertoires was calculated by dividing the number of shared unique clonotypes by the size of the smaller repertoire. RTK rarefaction, the Chao1 estimator, and Recon v2.1 estimates of unobserved clonotypes were used to assess repertoire richness. OLGA was used to compute generation probabilities for all TCRbeta clonotypes that the gDNA method yielded from several donors. Imported from immuneACCESS, the table was reduced by TCRdb to in-frame sequences with V and J called. These copies leave out some clones; in studies compared against another copy, an unresolved V gene accounts for under half, and the cause of the remainder is not known. The D gene and trimming were derived from the DNA, and the V and J assignments and clone size from that table. The table for this sample lists fewer than 1.8 million clones; 98% of them were counted only once. Approximately 0.38% of the sample comes from the top ten.

The donors were healthy, HIV-negative adults with no recently reported acute infections or vaccinations. Every donor was a Caucasian adult residing in Nashville, Tennessee, USA. Magnetic negative selection was used to enrich CD4+ T cells, after which naive cells were positively selected on CD45RA and the negative fraction became the memory subset. Blood was obtained by leukapheresis, after which PBMCs were separated by Ficoll-Histopaque density gradient centrifugation and cryopreserved in liquid nitrogen vapor phase. Purity and quantity of every magnetically sorted T cell population were checked by analytical flow cytometry. Each sorted fraction had its genomic DNA isolated and then quantified by UV absorbance on a Nanodrop 2000c.

Here the chain combines TRBV6-1 and TRBJ1-4; 11 bases in the junction line up with TRBD1. The material sequenced was naive CD4+ T cells sorted from blood. The sample's cell subset or site label is to be understood as: CD45RA+ positively selected. This TCR was recovered from a man aged 25-40 years in good health. For the CDR3, the sequence is CASRVDRGLEKLFF. Here is the DNA: TGTGCCAGCAGAGTGGACAGGGGGCTGGAAAAACTGTTTTTT.